This record looks at one TCR beta chain sequence and its context. This clone was observed a handful of times. What antigen it recognizes has not been identified. It has no much larger one-base neighbor in the sample; base qualities were not kept. These data originate in a study of cytomegalovirus exposure and HLA in healthy donors (dated by TCRdb to about 2017). In the study overall: According to an earlier analysis of several hundred of the donors, about 179 million T cells yielded 90 million to 130 million unique TCR beta sequences and approximately 300 Gb of sequence data. Approximately 300 gigabases of sequencing data and around 85 million unique TCR sequences made up an early release that covered nearly 650 HLA-typed donors. The genetic ancestry cluster associated with self-reported Caucasian donors included 65% to 90% of the 398 genotyped donors. The study aimed to test whether signatures of past pathogen exposure could be identified by cataloging public T cell receptors. The study profiled the T cell repertoires of under 850 subjects by immunosequencing and related them to cytomegalovirus serostatus. A separate validation cohort of roughly 110 different subjects was used in addition to the approximately 670-subject first cohort. To predict cytomegalovirus infection status, the study combined high-throughput TCR immunosequencing, statistical association of individual TCRs with disease status, and machine learning. To study patterns of TCR occurrence, a later analysis re-analyzed previously published TCR beta repertoires from around 700 donors and added high-resolution HLA genotyping. In the later analysis, no new phenotypic data were used to find candidate immune exposures; instead, reliance was placed on TCR beta sequences and their occurrence across donors. To decide whether each TCR beta V gene segment behaved as functional or pseudogenic, an earlier analysis of fewer than 750 of the donors relied on high-throughput TCR beta sequencing. Donor age, sex, ethnicity and CMV serostatus were compiled alongside the repertoire data. In a later genetic analysis, genome-wide SNP genotypes for 398 of the 666 donors were used, and that subset was treated as a discovery cohort. All discovery cohort repertoires had been generated on a single sequencing platform. HLA typing covered class I and class II loci at four-digit resolution. The number of donors typed differed by locus, with roughly 620-640 for A, B, C, DRB1 and DQB1, more than 500 for DQA1, about 610 for DPA1, and approximately 470 for DPB1. Because of strong linkage in the cohort, roughly five DR-DQ haplotypes were treated as single units for association and clustering. Among about 370 genotyped donors of the cohort, an average of around 250,000 unique TCR beta nucleotide sequences was sequenced per donor, of which roughly 17% were non-productive. The study at large found these results: When HLA alleles, especially DR and DQ, strongly co-occurred, attributing TCR associations to individual alleles was difficult. An earlier analysis of approximately 540 of the donors showed that most TCR beta V segments appeared in productive rearrangements either about 87% or about 30% of the time, which broadly matched IMGT annotations. A later analysis reported that several top co-occurrence clusters appeared linked to parvovirus B19, influenza, CMV and Epstein-Barr virus. Compared with the approximately 700-donor mean, donors in an Asian-associated ancestry cluster had fewer N-insertions in productive TCRs, according to a later genetic analysis. For the cohort, immune exposure information was limited to CMV serostatus. Because counts were too low, about 17 rarely observed V segments, including chromosome 9 orphons, were excluded from the earlier analysis of around 640 of the donors. In a later genetic analysis, a missense DCLRE1C variant was associated with V-gene and J-gene trimming of TCR beta chains, and the association was replicated in an independent cohort. Because HLA typing was missing for some donors at each locus, association tests included only the typed subset. Linkage disequilibrium might explain the correlated functional status among segregating V segments, but an unknown experimental factor could not be excluded. A later analysis found that TCR association rates varied across HLA loci, with DRB1 alleles showing the most associated TCRs and HLA-C alleles the fewest. The classifier was reported to diagnose cytomegalovirus status with high specificity and sensitivity in both the original cohort and the validation cohort. Most TCR sequences were seen in very few donors, while some public TCRs were found in many individuals. The 87-base-pair reads could not distinguish some IMGT-functional V segments, including TRBV6-2 and TRBV6-3, so those segments were excluded. It was suggested by the authors that the approach could potentially be generalized to other disease states and immunological phenotypes. A few of the identified cytomegalovirus-associated TCR beta chains were confirmed in vitro to be specific for cytomegalovirus antigens. A further reported finding was that TCR beta sequences accurately predicted the HLA-A and HLA-B alleles for most subjects in the first cohort. Compared with equally common non-associated chains, HLA-associated TCR beta chains in a later analysis were more clonally expanded and had lower generation probabilities. Specific HLA alleles were associated with about 17,000 TCR beta sequences at a false discovery rate of 0.05 in a later analysis. In a later analysis, most CMV-associated TCR beta chains were found to appear HLA-restricted, with HLA associations seemingly driven largely by CMV exposure. A total of some 180 TCR beta chains were listed by the study as associated with cytomegalovirus. In this cohort, only TCR beta chains were sequenced, and detectable features were limited by the absence of alpha or paired-chain data. The presence/absence analyses assumed that sequencing depth was roughly uniform across donors, and that assumption may not be true. A cluster of highly shared sequence variants was judged likely to represent a technical artifact of the sequencing pipeline.

The method behind the library was the immunoSEQ multiplex PCR assay. The multiplex PCR relied on a mix of 60 forward primers for TCR Vbeta segments and 13 reverse primers for TCR Jbeta segments. The CDR3 region of rearranged TCR beta genes was amplified from genomic DNA with a multiplex PCR assay. The amplified TCR beta libraries were sequenced on the Illumina HiSeq System as 87-base-pair reads. As for the authors' bioinformatics: In a later analysis, some 80 million unique TCR beta chains were counted across the approximately 640 repertoires, and about 10 million of these chains were shared by at least two donors. Raw reads were error-corrected and collapsed into unique sequences with a nearest-neighbor algorithm that merged closely related sequences to remove PCR and sequencing errors. V, D and J gene segments were assigned by aligning CDR3 sequences to IMGT reference sequences. For a sequence to be retained, a match of at least six nucleotides was required to both a V gene segment and a J gene segment. A rearrangement was called productive if the CDR3 had no stop codons and remained in frame with V and J, and every other rearrangement was called non-productive. Following IMGT convention, CDR3 was defined as the stretch from the second conserved V-encoded cysteine to the conserved J-encoded phenylalanine. In an earlier analysis of 550 to 650 of the donors, sequences lacking an unambiguous match to a single V gene segment were excluded. An earlier analysis of 587 of the donors called V segments functional above 56.7% productive rearrangements and segregating when the between-donor standard deviation exceeded 5%. To diagnose cytomegalovirus status from the catalog of TCR beta chain sequences, a statistical classification framework was built. V and J gene assignment, in a later analysis, came from comparing TCR nucleotide sequences with IMGT/GENE-DB human TR gene sequences. Using the TCRdist pipeline, a later analysis assigned CDR3 sequences along with most-parsimonious VDJ recombination scenarios. In a later analysis, every TCR beta chain was defined by the combination of its CDR3 amino acid sequence and its V-gene family, and reads without a unique V-gene family were dropped. To address suspected cross-contamination and a sequencing artifact, a later analysis removed 450 to 700 highly shared, low-generation-probability nucleotide sequences. For each public chain, a later analysis derived a clonal expansion index from normalized ranks of inferred template counts within each repertoire. A later analysis computed generation probabilities with a VDJ recombination model fitted to out-of-frame rearrangements, and checked the results against IGoR. In a later analysis, hypergeometric tests were used to score TCR-TCR, TCR-HLA and TCR-CMV co-occurrence, with a repertoire-size bias correction applied to TCR pairs. False discovery rates were estimated in a later analysis by permuting HLA or CMV assignments 20 times. In a later analysis, co-occurring TCRs were grouped using DBSCAN, with TCRdist sequence similarity added in when clustering inside HLA-allele-positive subsets. Co-occurrence clustering excluded repertoires with fewer than 30,000 or more than 120,000 public chains, plus five with anomalous nucleotide sharing. TCRdb holds this immuneACCESS table with in-frame rearrangements only. Some clones are missing; in checked studies, unresolved V genes explain under half, and the rest has no known cause. D and trimming were read from the DNA, whereas the V and J calls and clone size are those reported in that table. For this sample the table gives 120,000 or so clones, of which around three quarters were detected only once. Jointly, the top ten make up about 3.5% of the sample.

In total, over 600 healthy bone marrow donors made up the cohort. At the time of sampling, all cohort members were nominally healthy, though unrecorded immune exposures were likely present. The donor was CMV seronegative and was included in the group of a few hundred seronegative cohort members. Each donor provided a peripheral blood sample, and peripheral blood mononuclear cells were used for TCR beta sequencing. Genomic DNA was extracted from the blood cell samples with the Qiagen DNeasy Blood Extraction Kit. The CDR3 contains 12 residues, cysteine and phenylalanine counted. The kept DNA is CDR3 alone, 36 bases in frame from the first base. CDR1 and CDR2 were assigned from the germline V gene as KGHSH and LQKENI. Trimming takes 6 bases from V and 4 bases from J, and the germline ends sit 10 bases apart.

The TCR was taken from a man aged 25-45 years in good health and CMV-seronegative. Sequenced material: PBMCs. Rearrangement joined TRBV18 to TRBJ2-7, and perhaps TRBD1 as D gene, on 5 matching bases. The nucleotide sequence reads as follows: TGTGCCAGCTCGATGGACATTTACGAGCAGTACTTC. Its translation is CASSMDIYEQYF.